This T cell receptor beta chain was captured in a study of cytomegalovirus exposure and HLA in healthy donors. Broader study findings: Most sequenced TCRs were rare (though some public TCRs occurred in many donors). Listed as cytomegalovirus-associated were over 150 TCR beta chains. Using the classifier, cytomegalovirus status was reportedly diagnosed with high specificity and sensitivity.

The donors formed part of the roughly 110-subject validation cohort, distinct from the approximately 640-subject first cohort. V was clipped by 9 bases and J by 1 base, with 12 bases between them. Germline V gives CDR1 SNHLY, CDR2 FYNNEI. The CDR3 totals 13 residues. On this clone itself: Its antigen is unidentified.

Sequencing was performed with immunoSEQ multiplex PCR; in TCRdb, only in-frame clones are kept and a portion is missing. The sample has around 93,000 clones, around 85% seen once. What was sequenced was PBMCs. The chain employs TRBV2 and TRBJ1-1; a weak D match, TRBD1 (6 bases). This TCR was recovered from a young man in good health and CMV-seropositive. The chain's CDR3 is CARAGVGNTEAFF. CDR3 bases: TGTGCCAGGGCAGGGGTAGGGAACACTGAAGCTTTCTTT. The variable domain in full, with the rest retrieved from reference TRBV2 and TRBJ1-1, is EPEVTQTPSHQVTQMGQEVILRCVPISNHLYFYWYRQILGQKVEFLVSFYNNEISEKSEIFDDQFSVERPDGSNFTLKIRSTKLEDSAMYFCARAGVGNTEAFFGQGTRLTVV.